This TCR beta chain was observed in a study of cytomegalovirus exposure and HLA in healthy donors listed by TCRdb under 2017. For the wider study: An earlier analysis of 550 to 700 of the donors reported 250 to 300 Gb of sequence data and more than 90 million unique TCR beta sequences from about 179 million T cells. An early release that covered about 600 HLA-typed donors contained around 300 gigabases of sequencing data and tens of millions of unique TCR sequences. The genetic ancestry cluster associated with self-reported Caucasian donors included 81% of the 300 to 450 genotyped donors. The aim of the study was to test whether cataloging public T cell receptors could identify signatures of past pathogen exposure. The T cell repertoires of about 700 subjects were profiled by immunosequencing and related to cytomegalovirus serostatus. A separate validation cohort of 90 to 150 different subjects was used in addition to the approximately 640-subject first cohort. To predict cytomegalovirus infection status, the study brought together high-throughput TCR immunosequencing, statistical association of individual TCRs with disease status, and machine learning. To study patterns of TCR occurrence, a later analysis re-analyzed previously published TCR beta repertoires from more than 550 donors and added high-resolution HLA genotyping. Rather than drawing on any new phenotypic data, the later analysis identified candidate immune exposures from TCR beta sequences and the way those sequences occurred across donors. To decide whether each TCR beta V gene segment behaved as functional or pseudogenic, an earlier analysis of 587 of the donors relied on high-throughput TCR beta sequencing. Alongside the repertoire data, information on donor age, sex, ethnicity and CMV serostatus was compiled. A later genetic analysis used genome-wide SNP genotypes for about 65% of the roughly 700 donors, treating that subset as a discovery cohort. Every repertoire in the discovery cohort had been generated on one and the same sequencing platform. HLA typing included class I and class II loci at four-digit resolution. Typing coverage varied by locus: 629-630 donors for A, B, C, DRB1 and DQB1; more than 500 for DQA1; more than 600 for DPA1; around 490 for DPB1. Roughly five DR-DQ haplotypes were handled as single units for association and clustering because linkage in the cohort was strong. Among several hundred genotyped donors of the cohort, an average of around 220,000 unique TCR beta nucleotide sequences was sequenced per donor, of which 15% to 20% were non-productive. The investigation overall reported the following: According to a later analysis, most CMV-associated TCR beta chains appeared to be HLA-restricted, and the HLA associations seemed to be driven largely by CMV exposure. A further reported finding was that TCR beta sequences accurately predicted the HLA-A and HLA-B alleles for most subjects in the first cohort. Because the 87-base-pair reads could not distinguish some IMGT-functional V segments, including TRBV6-2 and TRBV6-3, those segments were excluded. In a later analysis, 16,951 TCR beta sequences were associated with specific HLA alleles at a false discovery rate of 0.05. In the study, 150 to 200 TCR beta chains were listed as associated with cytomegalovirus. While some public TCRs were present in many individuals, most TCR sequences turned up only very rarely across donors. When HLA alleles, especially DR and DQ, strongly co-occurred, TCR associations were difficult to assign to individual alleles. Several of the top co-occurrence clusters appeared to be linked to parvovirus B19, influenza, CMV and Epstein-Barr virus, according to a later analysis. In vitro tests confirmed that three of the cytomegalovirus-associated TCR beta chains recognize cytomegalovirus antigens. In an earlier analysis of fewer than 700 of the donors, most TCR beta V segments appeared in productive rearrangements about 87% or about 30% of the time, broadly matching IMGT annotations. In a later analysis, TCR association rates were found to vary across HLA loci, with the most associated TCRs seen for DRB1 alleles and the fewest for HLA-C alleles. A cluster of highly shared sequence variants was judged likely to represent a technical artifact of the sequencing pipeline. In a later genetic analysis, fewer N-insertions in productive TCRs were reported among donors in an Asian-associated ancestry cluster than the roughly 710-donor mean. Correlated functional status among segregating V segments might reflect linkage disequilibrium, but an unknown experimental factor could not be ruled out. V-gene and J-gene trimming of TCR beta chains was associated with a missense DCLRE1C variant in a later genetic analysis, and the association was replicated in an independent cohort. A later analysis found that HLA-associated TCR beta chains were more clonally expanded and had lower generation probabilities than equally common non-associated chains. Immune exposure information for the cohort was limited to CMV serostatus. Presence/absence analyses assumed roughly uniform sequencing depth across donors, an assumption that may not hold. The classifier was reported to diagnose cytomegalovirus status with high specificity and sensitivity in both the original cohort and the validation cohort. Because HLA typing was missing for some donors at each locus, association tests included only the typed subset. In this cohort, only TCR beta chains were sequenced, and detectable features were limited by the absence of alpha or paired-chain data. According to the authors, the approach could potentially be generalized to other disease states and immunological phenotypes. Approximately 16 rarely observed V segments, including chromosome 9 orphons, were excluded from the earlier analysis of approximately 500 of the donors because counts were too low.

The CDR3 runs 15 amino acids, cysteine and phenylalanine included. CDR3 DNA is the only sequence kept; it has 45 bases, read in frame from the first base. V and J are truncated by 2 bases and 3 bases respectively, leaving an intervening sequence of 12 bases. Looking up the germline V gene yields CDR1 MDHEN and CDR2 SYDVKM. Library creation used the immunoSEQ multiplex PCR assay. A mixture of 60 forward primers for TCR Vbeta segments and 13 reverse primers for TCR Jbeta segments was used in the multiplex PCR. Amplification of the CDR3 region of rearranged TCR beta genes was performed with a multiplex PCR assay on genomic DNA. Amplified TCR beta libraries were sequenced as 87-base-pair reads on the Illumina HiSeq System. As for how the authors treated the data: A later analysis tallied tens of millions of unique TCR beta chains across the 666 repertoires, and some 10 million of those chains were shared by two or more donors. To remove PCR and sequencing errors, raw reads were error-corrected and collapsed into unique sequences using a nearest-neighbor algorithm that merged closely related sequences. Alignment of CDR3 sequences to IMGT reference sequences was used to assign V, D and J gene segments. For a sequence to be retained, a match of at least six nucleotides was required to both a V gene segment and a J gene segment. Rearrangements were called productive when the CDR3 lacked stop codons and stayed in frame with V and J; all others were non-productive. Following IMGT convention, CDR3 was defined as the stretch from the second conserved V-encoded cysteine up to the conserved J-encoded phenylalanine. Sequences without an unambiguous match to a single V gene segment were excluded from the earlier analysis of about 600 of the donors. In an earlier analysis of approximately 590 of the donors, a V segment was called functional when productive rearrangements were above 56.7%, and segregating when the standard deviation between donors exceeded 5%. A statistical classification framework was built to diagnose cytomegalovirus status from the catalog of TCR beta chain sequences. In a later analysis, V and J genes were assigned by comparing TCR nucleotide sequences against IMGT/GENE-DB human TR gene sequences. A later analysis assigned CDR3 sequences and most-parsimonious VDJ recombination scenarios with the TCRdist pipeline. In a later analysis, each TCR beta chain was defined by its CDR3 amino acid sequence together with its V-gene family, and reads without a unique V-gene family were excluded. In a later analysis, nearly 600 highly shared, low-generation-probability nucleotide sequences were removed to address suspected cross-contamination and a sequencing artifact. For each public chain, a later analysis derived a clonal expansion index from normalized ranks of inferred template counts within each repertoire. A later analysis computed generation probabilities with a VDJ recombination model fitted to out-of-frame rearrangements, and checked the results against IGoR. Hypergeometric tests were used in a later analysis to score TCR-TCR, TCR-HLA and TCR-CMV co-occurrence, with a repertoire-size bias correction applied to the TCR pairs. False discovery rates were estimated in a later analysis by permuting HLA or CMV assignments 20 times. A later analysis grouped co-occurring TCRs with DBSCAN, adding TCRdist sequence similarity when clustering within HLA-allele-positive subsets. Co-occurrence clustering excluded repertoires with fewer than 30,000 or more than 120,000 public chains, plus five with anomalous nucleotide sharing. The table comes from immuneACCESS by way of TCRdb, which keeps in-frame sequences with V and J called. Part of the clones is missing from these tables; in studies checked, under half for an unresolved V gene and the rest for unknown reasons. V, J and clone size derive from that table, while D and trimming were established from the DNA sequence. Recorded for this sample are about 160,000 clones; roughly 80% of them occurred a single time. The top ten clonotypes cover around 6.7% of the sample.

On this clone: The specificity of this receptor is unknown. The record has no base qualities; no much larger clone is one base away.

The cohort was made up of hundreds of healthy bone marrow donors. At the time of sampling, all cohort members were nominally healthy, though unrecorded immune exposures were likely present. The donor was CMV seropositive and was included in the group of around 300 seropositive cohort members. A peripheral blood sample was provided by each donor, and peripheral blood mononuclear cells were used for TCR beta sequencing. Genomic DNA extraction from the blood cell samples was performed with the Qiagen DNeasy Blood Extraction Kit. The V and J genes are TRBV28 and TRBJ2-3; the D region possibly corresponds to TRBD1 (6 bases align). This TCR derives from a woman aged 30 to 39 in good health and CMV-seropositive. The sequenced sample was PBMCs. For the CDR3, the sequence is CASSLGGSGTDTQYF. The sequenced DNA: TGTGCCAGCAGTTTAGGGGGCTCGGGAACAGATACGCAGTATTTT.